The source of this T cell receptor beta chain is a study of cytomegalovirus exposure and HLA in healthy donors. Broader study findings: As was reported, the classifier diagnosed cytomegalovirus status with high specificity and sensitivity. Certain sequence variants were highly shared and formed a cluster, and this cluster was likely a sequencing artifact. Productive rates of about 87% or about 30% were seen for most TCR beta V segments in an earlier analysis. Several V segments, TRBV6-2 and TRBV6-3 among them, could not be told apart and were dropped.

PCR primers comprised 60 Vbeta and 13 Jbeta primers. Only in-frame clones appear in the TCRdb table, and some are missing; sequencing was by immunoSEQ multiplex PCR. The data contain about 120,000 clones, 60% to 85% of them seen just once; the ten biggest clones take up 2.5% to 3.5%. A note on this clone: Its antigen remains unknown.

In germline, CDR1 is LNHDA, CDR2 SQIVND (reference sequence). The CDR3 spans 15 residues. V lost 4 bases to trimming and J lost 2 bases; unmatched junction nucleotides: 5. This TCR was sampled from a woman aged 40 to 50 in good health and CMV-seropositive. The sample taken for sequencing was PBMCs. V and J are TRBV19 and TRBJ1-2; 9 nucleotides line up with TRBD1. The CDR3 DNA reads TGTGCCAGTAGTAATTCCGGGACAGGGAACTATGGCTACACCTTC. Protein: CASSNSGTGNYGYTF.